A selection of T cell receptor beta chains follows, all from one sample in a study of brain T cells in children with intractable seizures. Assay: immunoSEQ multiplex PCR; the TCRdb copy retains only in-frame clones and omits some. This repertoire shows around 340,000 clones, over 85% found once; its top ten account for 5.5% to 6%. The input for sequencing was peripheral blood, taken 4 to 6 months after surgery. Source of these receptors: a boy younger than two with tuberous sclerosis and intractable seizures. The CDR3 runs from the conserved cysteine through the conserved F or W. D genes are given only for firm matches. Expanded clones get a size class; other rows say once, few or many, or leave the size out.

NA	TRBV18	TRBD1	TRBJ2-6	TGTGCCAGCTCCCCTACGACAGGGTATGGCTCTGGGGCCAACGTCCTGACTTTC	CASSPTTGYGSGANVLTF
NA	TRBV7-2	TRBD2	TRBJ2-7	TGTGCCAGCAGCTTAGGGACTAGCGTCTACGAGCAGTACTTC	CASSLGTSVYEQYF
NA	TRBV7-7	NA	TRBJ2-1	TGTGCTAGCAGCTTAGAGGCACGGCAGCCGTCCGAGGGTAATGAGCAGTTCTTC	CASSLEARQPSEGNEQFF
NA	TRBV4-1	TRBD2	TRBJ2-5	TGCGCCAGCAGCCAAGTTTTCGCACGGCGGGAGAAGGGACAAGAGACCCAGTACTTC	CASSQVFARREKGQETQYF
NA	TRBV27	NA	TRBJ2-7	TGTGCCAGCAGTACCAAGCCAGGTGGCTCCTACGAGCAGTACTTC	CASSTKPGGSYEQYF
NA	TRBV28	NA	TRBJ1-2	TGTGCCAGCCGACCAATTGGGATCTATGGCTACACCTTC	CASRPIGIYGYTF
NA	TRBV6-5	TRBD2	TRBJ2-7	TGTGCCAGCAGGGGGGGACTAGCGGGAGTGCGAGAGCAGTACTTC	CASRGGLAGVREQYF
NA	TRBV5-1	NA	TRBJ2-7	TGCGCCAGCAGCTCCGAGATAAACTCCTACGAGCAGTACTTC	CASSSEINSYEQYF
NA	TRBV6-5	NA	TRBJ2-7	TGTGCCAGCAGCTCACCTCCAGCAGGCTACGAGCAGTACTTC	CASSSPPAGYEQYF
NA	TRBV6-5	NA	TRBJ1-1	TGTGCCAGCAGTCCCAAAAAAGAGGCTGAAGCTTTCTTT	CASSPKKEAEAFF
NA	TRBV5-6	TRBD1	TRBJ1-2	TGTGCCAGCAGTCTGGACAGGGCTAACTATGGCTACACCTTC	CASSLDRANYGYTF
NA	TRBV2	NA	TRBJ2-5	TGTGCCAGCAGTACGACTGAGGAAACCCAGTACTTC	CASSTTEETQYF
NA	TRBV7-2	NA	TRBJ2-3	TGTGCCAGCAGGGGCACAGATACGCAGTATTTT	CASRGTDTQYF
few	TRBV12-3/TRBV12-4	NA	TRBJ1-5	TGTGCCAGCAGTTTAGGGGCAAATCAGCCCCAGCATTTT	CASSLGANQPQHF
NA	TRBV30	NA	TRBJ1-6	TGTGCCTGGCAGGAAAGCTATAATTCACCCCTCCACTTT	CAWQESYNSPLHF
once	TRBV30	NA	TRBJ2-4	TGTGCCTGGACCGGCGGATCCAAAAACATTCAGTACTTC	CAWTGGSKNIQYF
once	TRBV6-5	TRBD1	TRBJ1-1	TGTGCCAGCAGTTACTCGGGTCAGGGGGGGAACACTGAAGCTTTCTTT	CASSYSGQGGNTEAFF
NA	TRBV19	NA	TRBJ1-1	TGTGCCAGTAGTCGGGGGGGGGTCACGAACACTGAAGCTTTCTTT	CASSRGGVTNTEAFF
NA	TRBV15	NA	TRBJ1-3	TGTGCCACCAGCAGAGATGGAGGGGTGGCTGGAAACACCATATATTTT	CATSRDGGVAGNTIYF
NA	TRBV21-1	NA	TRBJ1-2	TGTGCCAGCAGCGAGGAAAGCAGGGGTTTCGGCGGCTACACCTTC	CASSEESRGFGGYTF
NA	TRBV28	NA	TRBJ1-1	TGTGCCAGCAGTTTAGGCCTCACAGGGATTAATGAAGCTTTCTTT	CASSLGLTGINEAFF
NA	TRBV3-1/TRBV3-2	NA	TRBJ2-7	TGTGCCAGCAGCCAAGAAGACAGACCGAGCTCCTACGAGCAGTACTTC	CASSQEDRPSSYEQYF
NA	TRBV19	NA	TRBJ1-1	TGTGCCAGTAGTCTAGGGAGTGGCACTGAAGCTTTCTTT	CASSLGSGTEAFF
NA	TRBV25-1	NA	TRBJ1-1	TGTGCCAGCAGTGGCCCGGGACGCAGGAACACTGAAGCTTTCTTT	CASSGPGRRNTEAFF
NA	TRBV4-2	TRBD1	TRBJ1-5	TGTGCCAGCAGCCTAATCGGACAGGCCGCCAATCAGCCCCAGCATTTT	CASSLIGQAANQPQHF
NA	TRBV4-1	NA	TRBJ1-1	TGCGCCAGCAGCCCACCAGAACGGAACACTGAAGCTTTCTTT	CASSPPERNTEAFF
NA	TRBV13	TRBD1	TRBJ1-2	TGTGCCAGCAGCTCAAGCGGACAGGGCCTTAACTATGGCTACACCTTC	CASSSSGQGLNYGYTF
NA	TRBV7-8	NA	TRBJ2-1	TGTGCCAGCAGCAGCAATGAGCAGTTCTTC	CASSSNEQFF
NA	TRBV12-3/TRBV12-4	NA	TRBJ1-1	TGTGCCAGCAGTTGGGGCAGGGGCACTGAAGCTTTCTTT	CASSWGRGTEAFF
once	TRBV18	NA	TRBJ2-2	TGTGCCAGCTCCTACTGGATCCTAGCGAACACCGGGGAGCTGTTTTTT	CASSYWILANTGELFF
NA	TRBV6-1	NA	TRBJ2-7	TGTGCCAGCAGTGAAGGTGCTAGCGTTAGCTCCTACGAGCAGTACTTC	CASSEGASVSSYEQYF
NA	TRBV2	TRBD1	TRBJ2-7	TGTGCCAGCAGTGAAGCACACAGGGGTACCTACGAGCAGTACTTC	CASSEAHRGTYEQYF
NA	TRBV6-5	TRBD1	TRBJ2-7	TGTGCCAGCAGGAAACAGGGGGCTTACGAGCAGTACTTC	CASRKQGAYEQYF
NA	TRBV6-1	NA	TRBJ1-5	TGTGCCAGCAGTGATCAAGGACGGATAAGCAATCAGCCCCAGCATTTT	CASSDQGRISNQPQHF
NA	TRBV5-6	TRBD2	TRBJ2-1	TGTGCCAGCAGCGTGGGACTAGCGGGGCCCTACAATGAGCAGTTCTTC	CASSVGLAGPYNEQFF
NA	TRBV27	TRBD2	TRBJ2-1	TGTGCCAGCAGTTTACTAGCGGGGGGTATGGTGAATGAGCAGTTCTTC	CASSLLAGGMVNEQFF
once	TRBV5-6	NA	TRBJ2-7	TGTGCCAGCAGCCATGAAGGGGGCTACGAGCAGTACTTC	CASSHEGGYEQYF
NA	TRBV19	TRBD2	TRBJ2-7	TGTGCCAGTAGTATAGGAGGGACTAGCGGTTACGAGCAGTACTTC	CASSIGGTSGYEQYF
NA	TRBV6-5	TRBD2	TRBJ2-7	TGTGCCAGCAGCCTTAGCGGGGGACCCTCCTACGAGCAGTACTTC	CASSLSGGPSYEQYF
NA	TRBV5-4	TRBD1	TRBJ1-2	TGTGCCAGCAGACAAGCGACAGGGAGCTATGGCTACACCTTC	CASRQATGSYGYTF
NA	TRBV19	NA	TRBJ1-5	TGTGCCAGTAGTATAGTGGAGCCAGGGATTGACTTGGAACAGCCCCAGCATTTT	CASSIVEPGIDLEQPQHF
NA	TRBV25-1	NA	TRBJ1-4	TGTGCCAGCAGTGAACCGGGGGCCGCTAGTGAAAAACTGTTTTTT	CASSEPGAASEKLFF
NA	TRBV25-1	NA	TRBJ1-1	TGTGCCAGCAGTGACCTGGGGGGGACTGAAGCTTTCTTT	CASSDLGGTEAFF
NA	TRBV6-5	TRBD1	TRBJ1-2	TGTGCCAGCAGTTCCCCGGGACAGGGGGGGGGCTACACCTTC	CASSSPGQGGGYTF
NA	TRBV7-3	TRBD1	TRBJ1-2	TGTGCCAGCAGCTCGGGACAGGGGGATGGCTACACCTTC	CASSSGQGDGYTF
NA	TRBV20-1	NA	TRBJ1-1	TGCAGTGCTAGGTTTACTGAAGCTTTCTTT	CSARFTEAFF
NA	TRBV2	TRBD2	TRBJ2-1	TGTGCCAGCAGCCCCGTAGCGGGGGGGCCGAAAGAAAATGAGCAGTTCTTC	CASSPVAGGPKENEQFF
NA	TRBV2	TRBD1	TRBJ1-4	TGTGCCAAAATAGACAGGGGCGGTGAAAAACTGTTTTTT	CAKIDRGGEKLFF
NA	TRBV5-6	NA	TRBJ1-1	TGTGCCAGCAGCTTGGAAGGGGCGAGCACTGAAGCTTTCTTT	CASSLEGASTEAFF
NA	TRBV25-1	TRBD2	TRBJ2-3	TGTGCCAGCTCCGAATTTGTGGGGGGGACTAGACTTCTTTTT	CASSEFVGGTRLLF
NA	TRBV5-6	NA	TRBJ1-1	TGTGCCAGCAGCTTGTTACGGGGGGAAGCGACTGAAGCTTTCTTT	CASSLLRGEATEAFF
many	TRBV6-5	TRBD2	TRBJ2-7	TGTGCCAGCAGCGGGAGGTCCTACGAGCAGTACTTC	CASSGRSYEQYF
NA	TRBV2	NA	TRBJ1-4	TGTGCCAGCTGCAGGGGCGTGAGTGAAAAACTGTTTTTT	CASCRGVSEKLFF